This is a list of T cell receptor beta chains from one sample in a study of blood T cell repertoires in COVID-19. Clones were read by immunoSEQ multiplex PCR, and TCRdb kept only the in-frame ones, dropping some. Altogether over 120,000 clones are present, more than 75% being singletons, with the ten largest covering just over 6%. The sample consisted of PBMCs or T cells enriched from blood (not recorded which). The receptors were gathered from a woman aged 45 to 65 who had recovered from COVID-19. Both conserved end residues are part of each CDR3. The D gene is left open where the match is weak. Clone size is given for some rows only: seen once, a few or many times, or a class if the clone is expanded.

j_call	d_call	v_call	clone_size	cdr3_nt	cdr3_aa
TRBJ2-3	TRBD1	TRBV5-1	.	TGCGCCAGTTGTCAGACAGGGGGCGAGGGAGATACGCAGTATTTT	CASCQTGGEGDTQYF
TRBJ1-2	.	TRBV6-5	.	TGTGCCAGCAGAACGGGACACCTAAACTATGGCTACACCTTC	CASRTGHLNYGYTF
TRBJ2-2	TRBD2	TRBV9	once	TGTGCCAGCAGCCCCCGAATACTAGCGGGGGGCACCGGGGAGCTGTTTTTT	CASSPRILAGGTGELFF
TRBJ2-6	.	TRBV5-4	.	TGTGCCAGCAGCTTGCCGACTTCTGGGGCCAACGTCCTGACTTTC	CASSLPTSGANVLTF
TRBJ1-1	TRBD1	TRBV29-1	.	TGCAGCGCCGAGACAGGGGTGAACACTGAAGCTTTCTTT	CSAETGVNTEAFF
TRBJ1-2	TRBD1	TRBV5-1	.	TGCGCCAGCAGCTTGGTTCAGGGGGTTGACTATGGCTACACCTTC	CASSLVQGVDYGYTF
TRBJ2-5	TRBD1	TRBV7-3	.	TGTGCCAGCAGCCAATGGGGGACAGGGCAAGAGACCCAGTACTTC	CASSQWGTGQETQYF
TRBJ1-3	.	TRBV12-3/TRBV12-4	.	TGTGCCAGCAAGCGGGCCGCTGGAAACACCATATATTTT	CASKRAAGNTIYF
TRBJ2-2	.	TRBV7-7	.	TGTGCCAGTACGGTGGGGCCGACTACCGGGGAGCTGTTTTTT	CASTVGPTTGELFF
TRBJ2-2	.	TRBV29-1	.	TGCAGCGTTGATTTTCAGTCCACCGGGGAGCTGTTTTTT	CSVDFQSTGELFF
TRBJ2-3	TRBD1	TRBV18	few	TGTGCCAGCTCTCCTTGGACAGGGGGCACAGATACGCAGTATTTT	CASSPWTGGTDTQYF
TRBJ1-4	TRBD1	TRBV27	.	TGTGCCAGCAGTTTATCGGGACAGGGGTTCTTTAAAGGTGGTGAAAAACTGTTTTTT	CASSLSGQGFFKGGEKLFF
TRBJ1-5	.	TRBV7-2	.	TGTGCCAGCAGCTTCAAAGGGGGGGATCAGCCCCAGCATTTT	CASSFKGGDQPQHF
TRBJ1-2	.	TRBV5-1	.	TGCGCCAGCAGCTTGGACCTTACATATGGCTACACCTTC	CASSLDLTYGYTF
TRBJ1-3	TRBD1	TRBV5-4	.	TGTGCCAGCAGCTTCGGAGGGGGCAACGGAAACACCATATATTTT	CASSFGGGNGNTIYF
TRBJ1-5	.	TRBV9	.	TGTGCCAGCAGCGTATCGGACATTCCATACAATCAGCCCCAGCATTTT	CASSVSDIPYNQPQHF
TRBJ2-2	TRBD2	TRBV2	.	TGTGCCAGCGGGGGGGAAAACACCGGGGAGCTGTTTTTT	CASGGENTGELFF
TRBJ1-1	.	TRBV28	.	TGTGCCAGCAGATACCAGGGAGGGACTGAAGCTTTCTTT	CASRYQGGTEAFF
TRBJ1-4	.	TRBV3-1/TRBV3-2	.	TGTGCCAGCAGCCACGAGGGAGTAACTAATGAAAAACTGTTTTTT	CASSHEGVTNEKLFF
TRBJ1-2	.	TRBV28	.	TGTGCCAGCAGTGAGCTAAATCTCGGGGTACAGAAGAGTGGAGTCTATGGCTACACCTTC	CASSELNLGVQKSGVYGYTF
TRBJ2-3	TRBD2	TRBV5-1	.	TGCGCCAGCAGCTCAACTAGCGGGGGCCCCACAGATACGCAGTATTTT	CASSSTSGGPTDTQYF
TRBJ1-5	TRBD1	TRBV30	.	TGTGCCTGGAGTGGGTATGCAGGGGGAAATCAGCCCCAGCATTTT	CAWSGYAGGNQPQHF
TRBJ1-1	TRBD1	TRBV4-1	.	TGCGCCAGCAGCAAAGTCGGACAGGGTCGGACTGAAGCTTTCTTT	CASSKVGQGRTEAFF
TRBJ1-5	TRBD1	TRBV10-3	once	TGTGCCATCAGTGACGGACAGGGGGGGTTTCAGCCCCAGCATTTT	CAISDGQGGFQPQHF
TRBJ2-1	.	TRBV24-1	once	TGTGCCACCAGTGACTCATCCCTTGGTCCTAGCTGGGGTGAGCAGTTCTTC	CATSDSSLGPSWGEQFF
TRBJ1-4	TRBD1	TRBV5-5	.	TGTGCCAGCAGTTACCCCGGGACAGGGAGGGATGAAAAACTGTTTTTT	CASSYPGTGRDEKLFF
TRBJ1-5	.	TRBV24-1	.	TGTGCCACCAGCCTAGCGGACGCGTATCAGCCCCAGCATTTT	CATSLADAYQPQHF
TRBJ1-3	TRBD1	TRBV15	.	TGTGCCACCAGCAGGTCGGGACAGGGGCGCTCTGGAAACACCATATATTTT	CATSRSGQGRSGNTIYF
TRBJ1-2	TRBD1	TRBV5-4	.	TGTGCCAGCAGCCCTGACAGGGGGTATGGCTACACCTTC	CASSPDRGYGYTF
TRBJ2-4	.	TRBV1	.	TGCACCAGCAGCCAAAACTCCTTGGGGGGACTAAACAAAAACATTCAGTACTTC	CTSSQNSLGGLNKNIQYF
TRBJ2-1	.	TRBV7-9	.	TGTGCCAGCAGCTTATCTGGCGGGGCCGCCTACAATGAGCAGTTCTTC	CASSLSGGAAYNEQFF
TRBJ1-5	.	TRBV2	.	TGTGCCAGCAGTGAACCCGGTAACAATCAGCCCCAGCATTTT	CASSEPGNNQPQHF
TRBJ1-4	TRBD1	TRBV7-6	.	TGTGCCAGCAGCTTAGACCCTACAGGGGTTAATGAAAAACTGTTTTTT	CASSLDPTGVNEKLFF
TRBJ1-4	.	TRBV5-1	.	TGCGCCAGCAGCCTCTGGGGAGGGTACAGGGATGATGAAAAACTGTTTTTT	CASSLWGGYRDDEKLFF
TRBJ2-3	TRBD2	TRBV15	few	TGTGCCACCAGCAGACTAGCGGGGGGCACCACAGATACGCAGTATTTT	CATSRLAGGTTDTQYF
TRBJ1-5	.	TRBV28	.	TGTGCCAGCAGTTTCGTAAGGGGGTTAAGTCAGCCCCAGCATTTT	CASSFVRGLSQPQHF
TRBJ1-2	.	TRBV5-4	.	TGTGCCAGCAGCTTAGAAGGTGCAGGGAACTATGGCTACACCTTC	CASSLEGAGNYGYTF
TRBJ2-2	TRBD1	TRBV7-2	.	TGTGCCAGCAGCCCACCGGGACAGGGGTCCACCGGGGAGCTGTTTTTT	CASSPPGQGSTGELFF
TRBJ1-6	TRBD1	TRBV7-3	.	TGTGCCAGCAGCTCCCAAGGGGGCAGGGGATCACCCCTCCACTTT	CASSSQGGRGSPLHF
TRBJ1-2	.	TRBV28	.	TGTGCCAGCAGTTTAGCAGGGAAAGGCTACACCTTC	CASSLAGKGYTF